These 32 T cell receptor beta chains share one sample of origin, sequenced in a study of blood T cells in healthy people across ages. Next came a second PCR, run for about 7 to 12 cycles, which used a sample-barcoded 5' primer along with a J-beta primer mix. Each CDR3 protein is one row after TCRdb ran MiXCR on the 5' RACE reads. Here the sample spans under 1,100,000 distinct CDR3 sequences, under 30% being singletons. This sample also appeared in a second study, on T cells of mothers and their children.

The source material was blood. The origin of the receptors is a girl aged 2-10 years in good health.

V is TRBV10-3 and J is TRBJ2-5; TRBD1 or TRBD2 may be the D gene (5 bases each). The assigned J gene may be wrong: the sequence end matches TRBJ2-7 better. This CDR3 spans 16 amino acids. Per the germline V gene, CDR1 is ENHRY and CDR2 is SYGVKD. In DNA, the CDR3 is TGTGCCATCAGTGATTTTGGGACCGAGGTCGACCCCGAGCAGTACTTC. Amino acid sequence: CAISDFGTEVDPEQYF.

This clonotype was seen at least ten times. This chain's CDR3 is CASSYSRHTQYF. CDR3 nucleotide sequence: TGTGCCAGCAGTTACTCGAGACATACGCAGTATTTT. The chain couples TRBV6-6 to TRBJ2-3; no clear D gene. Germline CDR1 is MNHNY and CDR2 is SVGAGI (reference sequence). V was clipped by 0 bases and J by 7 bases, with 5 bases between them. The CDR3 loop spans 12 amino acids.

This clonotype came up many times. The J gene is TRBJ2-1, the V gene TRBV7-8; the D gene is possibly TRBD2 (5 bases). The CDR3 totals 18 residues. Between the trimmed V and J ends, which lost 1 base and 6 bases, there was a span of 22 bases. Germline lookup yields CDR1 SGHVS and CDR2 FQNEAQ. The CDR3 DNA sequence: TGTGCCAGCAGCTTAGAGATGGGAGCGATTCAAATGGGCAATGAGCAGTTCTTC. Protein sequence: CASSLEMGAIQMGNEQFF.

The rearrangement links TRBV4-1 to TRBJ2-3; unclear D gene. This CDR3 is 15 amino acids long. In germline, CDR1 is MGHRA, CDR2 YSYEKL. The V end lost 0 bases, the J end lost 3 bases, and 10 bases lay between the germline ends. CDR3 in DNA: TGCGCCAGCAGCCAAGAAACGCCCGGAACAGATACGCAGTATTTT. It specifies CASSQETPGTDTQYF.

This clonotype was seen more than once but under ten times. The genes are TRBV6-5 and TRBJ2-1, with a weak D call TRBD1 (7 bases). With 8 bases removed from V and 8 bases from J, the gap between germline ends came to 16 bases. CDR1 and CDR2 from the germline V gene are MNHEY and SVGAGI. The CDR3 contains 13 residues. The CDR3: CASRQGPGDEQFF. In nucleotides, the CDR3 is TGTGCCAGCCGACAGGGCCCGGGGGATGAGCAGTTCTTC.

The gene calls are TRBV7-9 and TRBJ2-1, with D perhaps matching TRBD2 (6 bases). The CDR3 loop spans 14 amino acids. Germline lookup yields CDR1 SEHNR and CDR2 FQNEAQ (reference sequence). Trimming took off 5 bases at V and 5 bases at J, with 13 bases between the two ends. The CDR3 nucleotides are TGTGCCAGCAGCCCTCGGCTAGCGAACAATGAGCAGTTCTTC. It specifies CASSPRLANNEQFF.

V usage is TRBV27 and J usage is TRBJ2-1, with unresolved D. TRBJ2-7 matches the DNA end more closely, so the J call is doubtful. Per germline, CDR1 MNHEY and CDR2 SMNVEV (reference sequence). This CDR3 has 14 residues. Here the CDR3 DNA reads TGTGCCAGCACCGCGAAACCCAACTCCTACGAGCAGTACTTC. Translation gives CASTAKPNSYEQYF.

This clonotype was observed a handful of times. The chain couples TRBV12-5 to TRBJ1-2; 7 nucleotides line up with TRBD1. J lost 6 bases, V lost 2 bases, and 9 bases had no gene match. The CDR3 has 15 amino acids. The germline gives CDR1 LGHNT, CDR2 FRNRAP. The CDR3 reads CASGLPRAQGDGYTF. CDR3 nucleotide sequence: TGTGCTAGTGGTTTGCCAAGGGCCCAGGGGGATGGCTACACCTTC.

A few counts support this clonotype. CDR3 nucleotides: TGTGCCAGCAGTTTGCGGGGAACAGCAGACCAAGAGACCCAGTACTTC. Its translation: CASSLRGTADQETQYF. J is TRBJ2-5 and V is TRBV6-5; perhaps TRBD2 as D (6 bases). The V gene's germline CDR1 is MNHEY and CDR2 SVGAGI. The germline V and J ends were trimmed by 4 bases and 0 bases, with 15 bases remaining between them. The CDR3 totals 16 residues.

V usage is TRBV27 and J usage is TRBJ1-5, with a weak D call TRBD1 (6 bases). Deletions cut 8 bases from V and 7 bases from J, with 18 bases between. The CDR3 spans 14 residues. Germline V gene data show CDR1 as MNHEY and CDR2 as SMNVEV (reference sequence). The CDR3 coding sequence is TGTGCCAGCGGGCTACAGGGTCAGGACCAGCCCCAGCATTTT. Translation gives CASGLQGQDQPQHF.

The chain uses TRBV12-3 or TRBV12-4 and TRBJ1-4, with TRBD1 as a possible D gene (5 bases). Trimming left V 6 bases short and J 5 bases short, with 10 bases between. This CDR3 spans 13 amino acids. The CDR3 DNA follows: TGTGCCAGCAGGGGGACTCCGAATGAAAAACTGTTTTTT. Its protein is CASRGTPNEKLFF.

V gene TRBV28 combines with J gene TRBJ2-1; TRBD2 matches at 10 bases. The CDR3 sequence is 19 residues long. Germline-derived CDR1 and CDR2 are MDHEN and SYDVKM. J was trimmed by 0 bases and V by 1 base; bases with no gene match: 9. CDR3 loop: CASSLSASGGQSSYNEQFF. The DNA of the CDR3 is TGTGCCAGCAGTTTATCGGCTAGCGGGGGCCAGAGCTCCTACAATGAGCAGTTCTTC. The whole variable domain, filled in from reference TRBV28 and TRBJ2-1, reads DVKVTQSSRYLVKRTGEKVFLECVQDMDHENMFWYRQDPGLGLRLIYFSYDVKMKEKGDIPEGYSVSREKKERFSLILESASTNQTSMYLCASSLSASGGQSSYNEQFFGPGTRLTVL.

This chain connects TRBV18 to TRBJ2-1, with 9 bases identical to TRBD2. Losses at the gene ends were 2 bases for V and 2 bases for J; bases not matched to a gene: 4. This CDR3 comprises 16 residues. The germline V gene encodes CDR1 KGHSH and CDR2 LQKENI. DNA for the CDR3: TGTGCCAGCTCACCAGGACTAGCGAGCACCTACAATGAGCAGTTCTTC. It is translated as CASSPGLASTYNEQFF.

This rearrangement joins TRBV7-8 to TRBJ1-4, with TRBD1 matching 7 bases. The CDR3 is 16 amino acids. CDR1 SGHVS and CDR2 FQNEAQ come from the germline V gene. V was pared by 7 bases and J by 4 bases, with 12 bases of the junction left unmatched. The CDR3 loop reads CASTPSLTGLNEKLFF. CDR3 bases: TGTGCCAGCACACCTAGCTTGACAGGGCTTAATGAAAAACTGTTTTTT.

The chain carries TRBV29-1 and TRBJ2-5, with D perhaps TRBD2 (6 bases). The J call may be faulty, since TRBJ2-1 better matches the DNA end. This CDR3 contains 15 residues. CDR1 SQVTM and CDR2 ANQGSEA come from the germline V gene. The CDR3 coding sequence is TGCAGCGTTGAAGACCGGGGGATAAGGTACAATGAGCAGTTCTTC. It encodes CSVEDRGIRYNEQFF.

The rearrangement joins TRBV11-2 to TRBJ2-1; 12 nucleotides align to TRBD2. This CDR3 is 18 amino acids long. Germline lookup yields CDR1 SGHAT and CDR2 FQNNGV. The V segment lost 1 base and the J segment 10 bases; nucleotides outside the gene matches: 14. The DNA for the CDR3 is TGTGCCAGCAGCTTAGTAAGAATGACTAGCGGGAGCCCGATGGAGCAGTTCTTC. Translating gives CASSLVRMTSGSPMEQFF.

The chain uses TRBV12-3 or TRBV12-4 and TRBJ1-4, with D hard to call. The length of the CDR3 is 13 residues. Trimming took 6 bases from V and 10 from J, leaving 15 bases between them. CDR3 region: CASSLEPRRKLFF. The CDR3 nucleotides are TGTGCCAGCAGCCTAGAACCGAGGCGAAAACTGTTTTTT.

The CDR3 sequence: CASSPSPPAKNIQYF. Here the CDR3 DNA reads TGTGCCAGCAGCCCTAGCCCCCCAGCCAAAAACATTCAGTACTTC. The chain has TRBV7-8 and TRBJ2-4; tentative D call: TRBD2 (5 bases). The CDR3 is 15 amino acids. Germline V gives CDR1 SGHVS, CDR2 FQNEAQ. The V and J ends lost 5 bases and 0 bases respectively, with 11 bases between them. Variable domain in full (rest from reference TRBV7-8 and TRBJ2-4): GAGVSQSPRYKVAKRGQDVALRCDPISGHVSLFWYQQALGQGPEFLTYFQNEAQLDKSGLPSDRFFAERPEGSVSTLKIQRTQQEDSAVYLCASSPSPPAKNIQYFGAGTRLSVL.

The DNA for the CDR3 is TGTGCCAGCAGCTTAAGGAGCGATTACAATGAGCAGTTCTTC. The encoded protein is CASSLRSDYNEQFF. The V and J genes are TRBV7-2 and TRBJ2-1; D is undetermined. Germline V gene data show CDR1 as SGHTA and CDR2 as FQGNSA. This CDR3 region has 14 residues. The ends were cut back, 2 bases at V and 4 bases at J, with 9 bases in the middle.

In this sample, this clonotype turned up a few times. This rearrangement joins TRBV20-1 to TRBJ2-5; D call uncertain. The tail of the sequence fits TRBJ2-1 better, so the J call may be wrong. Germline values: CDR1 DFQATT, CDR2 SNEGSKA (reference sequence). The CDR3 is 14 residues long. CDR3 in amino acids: CSARDPTVPNEQFF. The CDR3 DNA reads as TGCAGTGCTAGAGATCCCACGGTCCCCAATGAGCAGTTCTTC.

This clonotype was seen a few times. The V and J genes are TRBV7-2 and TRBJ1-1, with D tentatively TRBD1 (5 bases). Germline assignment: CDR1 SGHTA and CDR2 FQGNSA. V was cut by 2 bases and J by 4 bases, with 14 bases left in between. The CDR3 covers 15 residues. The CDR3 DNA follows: TGTGCCAGCAGCTTAACCAGGGTCGGGGTCACTGAAGCTTTCTTT. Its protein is CASSLTRVGVTEAFF.

The CDR3 sequence: CASSLQVPVGSGANVLTF. The CDR3 DNA reads as TGTGCCAGCAGCTTACAGGTTCCTGTGGGCTCTGGGGCCAACGTCCTGACTTTC. This chain links TRBV7-3 with TRBJ2-6; D remains unclear. The CDR3 runs 18 residues. V shed 2 bases and J shed 0 bases, with 14 bases lying between them. The V gene's germline CDR1 is SGHTA and CDR2 FQGTGA. The complete variable domain, with remaining parts taken from reference TRBV7-3 and TRBJ2-6, reads GAGVSQTPSNKVTEKGKYVELRCDPISGHTALYWYRQSLGQGPEFLIYFQGTGAADDSGLPNDRFFAVRPEGSVSTLKIQRTERGDSAVYLCASSLQVPVGSGANVLTFGAGSRLTVL.

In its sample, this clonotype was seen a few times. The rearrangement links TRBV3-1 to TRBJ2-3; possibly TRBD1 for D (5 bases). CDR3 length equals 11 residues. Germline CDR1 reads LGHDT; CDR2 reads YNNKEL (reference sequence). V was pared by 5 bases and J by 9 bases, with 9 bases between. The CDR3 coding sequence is TGTGCCAGCAGCTTCCGACAGACGCAGTATTTT. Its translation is CASSFRQTQYF.

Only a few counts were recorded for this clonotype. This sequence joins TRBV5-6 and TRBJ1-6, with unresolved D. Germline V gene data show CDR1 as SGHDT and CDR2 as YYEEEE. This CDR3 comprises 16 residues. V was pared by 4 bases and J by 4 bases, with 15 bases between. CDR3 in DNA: TGTGCCAGCAGCCCCATTCCGGGAGGGTATAATTCACCCCTCCACTTT. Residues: CASSPIPGGYNSPLHF.

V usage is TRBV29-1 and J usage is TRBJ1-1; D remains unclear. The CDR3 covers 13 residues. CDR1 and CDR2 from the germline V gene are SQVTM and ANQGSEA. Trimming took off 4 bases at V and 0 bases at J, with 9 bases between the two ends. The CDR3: CSVVRHLNTEAFF. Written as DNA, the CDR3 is TGCAGCGTTGTAAGGCACTTGAACACTGAAGCTTTCTTT.

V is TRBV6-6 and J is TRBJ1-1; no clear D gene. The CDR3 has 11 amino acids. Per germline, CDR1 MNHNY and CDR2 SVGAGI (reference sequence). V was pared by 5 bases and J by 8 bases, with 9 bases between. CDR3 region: CASSGLDEAFF. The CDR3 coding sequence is TGTGCCAGCAGTGGACTTGACGAAGCTTTCTTT.

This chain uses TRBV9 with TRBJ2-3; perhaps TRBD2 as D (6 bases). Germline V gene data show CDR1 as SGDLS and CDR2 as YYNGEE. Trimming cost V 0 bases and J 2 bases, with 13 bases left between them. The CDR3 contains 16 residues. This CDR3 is CASSVGGRGPTDTQYF. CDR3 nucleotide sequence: TGTGCCAGCAGCGTAGGAGGGCGGGGACCCACAGATACGCAGTATTTT.

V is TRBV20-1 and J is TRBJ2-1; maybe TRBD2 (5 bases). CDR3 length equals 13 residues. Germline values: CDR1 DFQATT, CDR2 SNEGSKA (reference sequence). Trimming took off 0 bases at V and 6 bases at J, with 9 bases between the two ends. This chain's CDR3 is CSARDSLANEQFF. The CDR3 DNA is TGCAGTGCTAGAGATTCGCTAGCCAATGAGCAGTTCTTC.

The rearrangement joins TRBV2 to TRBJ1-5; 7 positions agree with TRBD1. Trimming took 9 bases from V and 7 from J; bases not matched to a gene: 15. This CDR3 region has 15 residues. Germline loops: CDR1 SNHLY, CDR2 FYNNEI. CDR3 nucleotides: TGTGCCAGGGGGGCAGACAGGGACATCGACCAGCCCCAGCATTTT. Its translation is CARGADRDIDQPQHF. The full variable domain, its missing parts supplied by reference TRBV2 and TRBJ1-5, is EPEVTQTPSHQVTQMGQEVILRCVPISNHLYFYWYRQILGQKVEFLVSFYNNEISEKSEIFDDQFSVERPDGSNFTLKIRSTKLEDSAMYFCARGADRDIDQPQHFGDGTRLSIL.

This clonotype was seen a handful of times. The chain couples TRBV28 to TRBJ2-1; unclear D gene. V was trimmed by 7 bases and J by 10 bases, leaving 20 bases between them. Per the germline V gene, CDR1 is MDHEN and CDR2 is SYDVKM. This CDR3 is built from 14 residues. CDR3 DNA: TGTGCCAGCACTAAATTTGGGGTTCTTGGGGAGCAGTTCTTC. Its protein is CASTKFGVLGEQFF.

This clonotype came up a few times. The chain's CDR3 is CASSVGGHAPDTQYF. The CDR3 DNA follows: TGTGCCAGCAGCGTAGGGGGTCATGCACCAGATACGCAGTATTTT. This chain connects TRBV9 to TRBJ2-3; D is unclear. Germline V gene lookup returns CDR1 SGDLS and CDR2 YYNGEE. This CDR3 comprises 15 residues. Trimming took 0 bases from V and 4 from J, leaving 12 bases between them.

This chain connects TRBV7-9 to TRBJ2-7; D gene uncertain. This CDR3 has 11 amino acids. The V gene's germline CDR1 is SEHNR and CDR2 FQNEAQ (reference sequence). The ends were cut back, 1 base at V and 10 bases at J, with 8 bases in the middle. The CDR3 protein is CASSLEHNQYF. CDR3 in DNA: TGTGCCAGCAGCTTAGAACATAACCAGTACTTC.